This TCR beta chain was documented in a study of blood T cell repertoires in COVID-19. Germline V gene lookup returns CDR1 SNHLY and CDR2 FYNNEI. The CDR3 has 16 amino acids. The V gene lost 9 bases and the J gene lost 2 bases, with 20 bases spanning the gap. Here immunoSEQ multiplex PCR was the method, and the copy in TCRdb shows in-frame clones only, minus some. The data contain 300,000 to 400,000 clones, around 87% of them seen just once; the ten biggest clones take up 1%. Material: peripheral blood. This sequence was found in a man aged 45 to 65 with active or convalescent COVID-19. This sequence joins TRBV2 and TRBJ1-5; no definite D call. CDR3: CASQIQPRGGNQPQHF. DNA of the CDR3: TGTGCCAGTCAGATTCAACCCCGAGGTGGCAATCAGCCCCAGCATTTT.